This T cell receptor beta chain was found in a study of blood T cell repertoires in COVID-19. The V gene's germline CDR1 is SGHRS and CDR2 YFSETQ. V was clipped by 5 bases and J by 6 bases; unmatched bases: 4. The length of the CDR3 is 13 residues. Using immunoSEQ multiplex PCR, the repertoire was profiled, and TCRdb retains in-frame clones only, with some absent. Of some 150,000 clones in the sample, around nine tenths were seen once. This chain uses TRBV5-1 with TRBJ1-4, with 7 bases identical to TRBD1. This sequence was found in a woman between 50 and 59 years old with active or convalescent COVID-19. The sequenced sample consisted of peripheral blood. CDR3 nucleotide sequence: TGCGCCAGCAGTGGAGGGGGCTATGAAAAACTGTTTTTT. This translates into CASSGGGYEKLFF. The variable domain in full, with the rest retrieved from reference TRBV5-1 and TRBJ1-4, is KAGVTQTPRYLIKTRGQQVTLSCSPISGHRSVSWYQQTPGQGLQFLFEYFSETQRNKGNFPGRFSGRQFSNSRSEMNVSTLELGDSALYLCASSGGGYEKLFFGSGTQLSVL.